What follows describes a single T cell receptor beta chain. Its antigen is not known. At the DNA level, this CDR3 is encoded by other sequences in the same sample as well. The sample comes from a study of cytomegalovirus exposure and HLA in healthy donors. Whole-study results and caveats: The study had only CMV serostatus as immune exposure information.

The CDR3 contains 11 residues. Trimming left V 6 bases short and J 7 bases short, with 7 bases between. Germline-derived CDR1 and CDR2 are MNHEY and SVGAGI. Researchers ran the PCR with 60 Vbeta and 13 Jbeta primers. Repertoires were generated with immunoSEQ multiplex PCR, while TCRdb's copy carries only in-frame clones and drops some. The sample lists roughly 150,000 clones; 75% were seen once. The sequence was obtained from a woman aged 45 to 65 in good health and CMV-seropositive. The sample comprised PBMCs. The gene calls are TRBV6-5 and TRBJ2-1; D is perhaps TRBD2 (5 bases). In DNA form, the CDR3 reads TGTGCCAGCAGGAGAGGGAATGAGCAGTTCTTC. It codes for CASRRGNEQFF.